Following are 24 T cell receptor beta chains from one sample sequenced in a study of cytomegalovirus exposure and HLA in healthy donors. 60 Vbeta and 13 Jbeta primers were used in PCR. Measured with immunoSEQ multiplex PCR; TCRdb has only the in-frame clones, and not every one. The sample shows some 210,000 clones, around four fifths of them seen only once. The sequenced sample consisted of PBMCs. These receptors originate from a woman between 50 and 59 years old in good health and CMV-seropositive.

This sequence joins TRBV19 and TRBJ2-7; TRBD1 might be the D (7 bases). This CDR3 comprises 15 residues. Germline values: CDR1 LNHDA, CDR2 SQIVND (reference sequence). Trimming cost V 5 bases and J 4 bases, with 18 bases left between them. The CDR3 here is CASSGRQGGPYEQYF. Here the CDR3 DNA reads TGTGCCAGTAGTGGCCGGCAGGGGGGACCTTACGAGCAGTACTTC. Filled out from reference TRBV19 and TRBJ2-7, the complete variable domain reads DGGITQSPKYLFRKEGQNVTLSCEQNLNHDAMYWYRQDPGQGLRLIYYSQIVNDFQKGDIAEGYSVSREKKESFPLTVTSAQKNPTAFYLCASSGRQGGPYEQYFGPGTRLTVT.

The chain employs TRBV10-3 and TRBJ1-1; maybe TRBD1 (6 bases). With 6 bases removed from V and 0 bases from J, the gap between germline ends came to 11 bases. The CDR3 totals 14 residues. From germline, CDR1 is ENHRY and CDR2 SYGVKD. The CDR3 nucleotides are TGTGCCATCAGCGCAGGACAGATGAACACTGAAGCTTTCTTT. Protein product: CAISAGQMNTEAFF.

A single count supports this clone. This chain links TRBV6-1 with TRBJ2-5; TRBD2 matches 11 bases. With 2 bases clipped from V and 5 bases from J, the junction kept 4 bases outside the gene matches. The CDR3 spans 15 residues. Germline assignment: CDR1 MNHNS and CDR2 SASEGT. The CDR3 region is CASSELAGGRETQYF. The CDR3 nucleotides read TGTGCCAGCAGTGAACTAGCGGGGGGCCGGGAGACCCAGTACTTC.

Comment on this clone: Sequence at one end of the junction differs from germline and may be a read error. This rearrangement joins TRBV7-9 to TRBJ2-2; 8 positions match TRBD1. The CDR3 is 16 residues long. Germline V lookup: CDR1 SEHNR, CDR2 FQNEAQ (reference sequence). The CDR3 nucleotides read TGTGCCAGCATCTTACGCCGAGACAGGGGTACCGGGGAGCTGTTTTTT. This gives the protein CASILRRDRGTGELFF.

J is TRBJ2-1 and V is TRBV14, with a weak D call TRBD2 (6 bases). Germline V lookup: CDR1 SGHDN, CDR2 FVKESK. This CDR3 is 13 amino acids long. Trimming left V 2 bases short and J 8 bases short, with 10 bases between. The CDR3 coding sequence is TGTGCCAGCAGCCAACAGGAGGGTTATGAGCAGTTCTTC. It yields the protein CASSQQEGYEQFF.

The V gene is TRBV27, the J gene TRBJ1-2; perhaps TRBD1 as D (6 bases). Germline assignment: CDR1 MNHEY and CDR2 SMNVEV (reference sequence). The ends were cut back, 6 bases at V and 4 bases at J, with 15 bases in the middle. The CDR3 loop spans 14 amino acids. CDR3 sequence (DNA): TGTGCCAGCAGACCCGGGGGGCAGATCTATGGCTACACCTTC. Its protein product is CASRPGGQIYGYTF.

This clone was picked up a small number of times. V gene TRBV5-6 combines with J gene TRBJ1-1, with D perhaps matching TRBD1 (5 bases). The CDR3 has 17 residues. From germline, CDR1 is SGHDT and CDR2 YYEEEE. V lost 4 bases and J lost 0, with 19 bases in between. This CDR3 reads CASSPAQRGGLNTEAFF. CDR3 nucleotides: TGTGCCAGCAGCCCAGCGCAAAGGGGCGGTCTGAACACTGAAGCTTTCTTT.

The chain joins TRBV28 to TRBJ1-5; possibly TRBD1 for D (6 bases). Germline V lookup: CDR1 MDHEN, CDR2 SYDVKM. The V gene lost 1 base and the J gene lost 6 bases, with 10 bases spanning the gap. The CDR3 extends over 14 amino acids. The CDR3 sequence: CASSLSGDGQPQHF. For the CDR3, the DNA is TGTGCCAGCAGTTTATCAGGGGATGGTCAGCCCCAGCATTTT.

The chain joins TRBV28 to TRBJ1-1; 9 nucleotides line up with TRBD1. From germline, CDR1 is MDHEN and CDR2 SYDVKM. The CDR3 has 17 amino acids. With 1 base clipped from V and 3 bases from J, the junction kept 9 bases outside the gene matches. The CDR3 protein is CASSLFGLGQGYTEAFF. CDR3 nucleotide sequence: TGTGCCAGCAGTTTATTTGGGCTCGGACAGGGGTACACTGAAGCTTTCTTT. The full variable domain, in which reference TRBV28 and TRBJ1-1 provide the parts outside the CDR3, is DVKVTQSSRYLVKRTGEKVFLECVQDMDHENMFWYRQDPGLGLRLIYFSYDVKMKEKGDIPEGYSVSREKKERFSLILESASTNQTSMYLCASSLFGLGQGYTEAFFGQGTRLTVV.

V is TRBV7-9 and J is TRBJ1-5; 8 bases agree with TRBD1. There are 18 residues in the CDR3. Trimming at V came to 6 bases and at J to 1 base, leaving 14 bases not matched to a gene. Germline V gene lookup returns CDR1 SEHNR and CDR2 FQNEAQ (reference sequence). DNA of the CDR3: TGTGCCAGCAGTTTGGGACAGGCCGGTTCGGGGAGCAATCAGCCCCAGCATTTT. It codes for CASSLGQAGSGSNQPQHF.

A word on this clone: In the same sample, other DNA sequences code for this CDR3. This chain connects TRBV7-2 to TRBJ1-5; D not resolved. This CDR3 has 12 amino acids. The V end was cut by 3 bases, the J end by 4 bases, with 4 bases between. Germline-derived CDR1 and CDR2 are SGHTA and FQGNSA. The CDR3, as DNA: TGTGCCAGCAGCTTCAATAATCAGCCCCAGCATTTT. Encoded protein: CASSFNNQPQHF.

The CDR3 DNA sequence: TGTGCCAGCAGGCCTTCCGGGACAGCCTATGGCTACACCTTC. The encoded protein is CASRPSGTAYGYTF. The rearrangement links TRBV7-9 to TRBJ1-2; 7 bases are shared with TRBD1. The CDR3 spans 14 residues. The germline CDR1 and CDR2 sequences are SEHNR and FQNEAQ (reference sequence). The V and J ends lost 6 bases and 4 bases, in that order; junction bases with no gene match: 8.

This chain uses TRBV6-5 with TRBJ2-7, with D tentatively TRBD2 (6 bases). This CDR3 has 11 amino acids. Trimming shortened V by 6 bases and J by 9 bases, and 12 bases separated the two germline ends. Germline CDR1 reads MNHEY; CDR2 reads SVGAGI. CDR3 region: CASRGLGGQYF. The CDR3 DNA follows: TGTGCCAGCAGGGGGCTGGGGGGGCAGTACTTC.

This chain uses TRBV6-5 with TRBJ1-5; 8 positions agree with TRBD1. With 5 bases clipped from V and 5 bases from J, the junction kept 5 bases outside the gene matches. The V gene's germline CDR1 is MNHEY and CDR2 SVGAGI. This CDR3 spans 14 amino acids. The CDR3: CASSADRGDQPQHF. In DNA form, the CDR3 reads TGTGCCAGCAGTGCCGACAGGGGTGATCAGCCCCAGCATTTT.

This clone has only one observation. V and J are TRBV5-1 and TRBJ1-2; the match to TRBD1 covers 8 bases. The CDR3 spans 15 residues. The J segment lost 5 bases and the V segment lost 1 base, leaving 7 bases of the junction unmatched. The germline CDR1 and CDR2 sequences are SGHRS and YFSETQ. This chain's CDR3 is CASSLPPGQEYGYTF. As DNA, the CDR3 is TGCGCCAGCAGCTTGCCCCCGGGACAGGAGTATGGCTACACCTTC.

This clone showed up just a few times. The chain is built from TRBV4-1 and TRBJ1-1, with TRBD1 identical over 7 bases. The CDR3 consists of 15 residues. V lost 4 bases, J lost 0 bases, and 5 bases stayed unmatched. Germline assignment: CDR1 MGHRA and CDR2 YSYEKL. The CDR3: CASSLNRGMNTEAFF. The CDR3 DNA follows: TGCGCCAGCAGCCTCAACAGGGGTATGAACACTGAAGCTTTCTTT.

CDR3 amino acids: CASSLDRDEQYF. In DNA form, the CDR3 reads TGTGCCAGCAGCTTGGACAGGGACGAGCAGTACTTC. The V and J genes are TRBV5-4 and TRBJ2-7; perhaps TRBD1 as D (6 bases). The germline V gene has CDR1 SGHNT and CDR2 YYREEE (reference sequence). V was clipped by 0 bases and J by 5 bases, with 6 bases between them. The CDR3 has 12 residues.

The J gene is TRBJ2-3, the V gene TRBV7-9; D is possibly TRBD1 (5 bases). The V and J ends lost 1 base and 5 bases respectively, with 10 bases between them. CDR1 and CDR2 from the germline V gene are SEHNR and FQNEAQ (reference sequence). The CDR3 contains 14 residues. The CDR3 nucleotides read TGTGCCAGCAGCTTAGGGCCAAGGGGAGATACGCAGTATTTT. The encoded protein is CASSLGPRGDTQYF.

The genes are TRBV4-1 and TRBJ2-5; 10 nucleotides align to TRBD2. Germline CDR1 and CDR2: MGHRA and YSYEKL. The V and J ends lost 1 base and 0 bases, in that order; junction bases with no gene match: 8. The CDR3 runs to 18 residues. The CDR3 region has the DNA TGCGCCAGCAGCCAAGGTCTAGCGGGGGCCGCGTACCAAGAGACCCAGTACTTC. Encoded protein: CASSQGLAGAAYQETQYF.

CDR3 sequence reads: CASRNLADTSTDTQYF. The CDR3 nucleotides read TGCGCCAGCAGGAACTTAGCGGACACTAGCACAGATACGCAGTATTTT. The chain has TRBV4-1 and TRBJ2-3; tentatively, D is TRBD2 (6 bases). The germline V and J ends were trimmed by 6 bases and 0 bases, with 16 bases remaining between them. The CDR3 is made up of 16 amino acids. In germline, CDR1 is MGHRA, CDR2 YSYEKL.

This sequence joins TRBV7-2 and TRBJ2-3, with a possible D match to TRBD1 (5 bases). The V end lost 4 bases, the J end lost 4 bases, and 6 bases lay between the germline ends. The CDR3 has 12 amino acids. The germline CDR1 and CDR2 sequences are SGHTA and FQGNSA. CDR3 DNA sequence: TGTGCCAGCAGCTCCAGGGCAGATACGCAGTATTTT. Translation: CASSSRADTQYF.

The chain employs TRBV10-1 and TRBJ2-7; tentatively, D is TRBD2 (5 bases). The CDR3 loop spans 14 amino acids. Germline-derived CDR1 and CDR2 are WNHNN and SYGVQD (reference sequence). Between the trimmed V and J ends, which lost 3 bases and 5 bases, there was a span of 14 bases. CDR3 in amino acids: CASSDGKGSDEQYF. DNA for the CDR3: TGCGCCAGCAGTGATGGGAAAGGTAGCGACGAGCAGTACTTC.

The chain uses TRBV5-1 and TRBJ2-7; 7 nucleotides align to TRBD1. The CDR3 consists of 13 residues. Germline lookup yields CDR1 SGHRS and CDR2 YFSETQ. V dropped 0 bases and J dropped 4; count of bases not matched to a gene: 1. The CDR3 reads CASSLAQGYEQYF. CDR3 bases: TGCGCCAGCAGCTTGGCACAGGGGTACGAGCAGTACTTC.

This chain uses TRBV6-1 with TRBJ2-1, with unresolved D. Germline CDR1 and CDR2: MNHNS and SASEGT. The CDR3 is made up of 16 amino acids. V was clipped by 0 bases and J by 5 bases, with 14 bases between them. CDR3 DNA sequence: TGTGCCAGCAGTGAAGCGCTGCAGGTCCCCCACAATGAGCAGTTCTTC. Its translation: CASSEALQVPHNEQFF.